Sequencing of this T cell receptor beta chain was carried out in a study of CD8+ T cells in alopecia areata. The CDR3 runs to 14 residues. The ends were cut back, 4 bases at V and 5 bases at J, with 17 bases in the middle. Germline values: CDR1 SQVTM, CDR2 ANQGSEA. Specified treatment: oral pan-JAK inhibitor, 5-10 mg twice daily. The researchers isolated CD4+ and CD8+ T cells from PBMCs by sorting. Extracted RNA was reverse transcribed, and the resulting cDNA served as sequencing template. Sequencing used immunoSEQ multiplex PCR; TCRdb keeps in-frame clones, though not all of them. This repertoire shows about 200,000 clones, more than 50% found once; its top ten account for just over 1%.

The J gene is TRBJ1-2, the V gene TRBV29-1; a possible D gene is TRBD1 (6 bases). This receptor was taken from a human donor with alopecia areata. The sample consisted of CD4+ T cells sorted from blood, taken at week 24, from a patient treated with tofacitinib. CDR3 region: CSVVGGSTGYGYTF. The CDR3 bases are TGCAGCGTTGTGGGGGGGTCGACAGGTTATGGCTACACCTTC.